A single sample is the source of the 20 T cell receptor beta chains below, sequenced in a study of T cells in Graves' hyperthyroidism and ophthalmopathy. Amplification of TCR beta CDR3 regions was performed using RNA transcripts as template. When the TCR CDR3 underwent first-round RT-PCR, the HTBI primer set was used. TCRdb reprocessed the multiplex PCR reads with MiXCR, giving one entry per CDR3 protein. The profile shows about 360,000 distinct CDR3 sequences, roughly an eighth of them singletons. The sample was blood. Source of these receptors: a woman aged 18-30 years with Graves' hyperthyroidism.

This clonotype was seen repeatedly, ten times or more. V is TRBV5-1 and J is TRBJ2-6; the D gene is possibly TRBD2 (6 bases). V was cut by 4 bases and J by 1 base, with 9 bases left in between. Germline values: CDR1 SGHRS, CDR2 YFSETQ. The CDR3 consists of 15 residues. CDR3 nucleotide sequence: TGCGCCAGCAGCCAAGGGACTTCTGGGGCCAACGTCCTGACTTTC. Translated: CASSQGTSGANVLTF.

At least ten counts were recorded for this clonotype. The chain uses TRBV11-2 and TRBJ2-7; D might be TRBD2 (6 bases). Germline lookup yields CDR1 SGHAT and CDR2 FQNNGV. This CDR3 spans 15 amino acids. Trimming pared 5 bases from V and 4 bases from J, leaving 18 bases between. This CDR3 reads CASSLINGGAYEQYF. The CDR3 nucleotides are TGTGCCAGCAGCCTAATTAATGGCGGGGCATACGAGCAGTACTTC.

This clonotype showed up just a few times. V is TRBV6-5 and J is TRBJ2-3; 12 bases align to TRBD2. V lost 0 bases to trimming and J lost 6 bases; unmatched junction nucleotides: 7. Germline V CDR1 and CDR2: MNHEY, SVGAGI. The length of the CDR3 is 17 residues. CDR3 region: CASSYSASGGALDTQYF. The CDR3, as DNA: TGTGCCAGCAGTTACTCAGCTAGCGGGGGGGCCTTGGATACGCAGTATTTT.

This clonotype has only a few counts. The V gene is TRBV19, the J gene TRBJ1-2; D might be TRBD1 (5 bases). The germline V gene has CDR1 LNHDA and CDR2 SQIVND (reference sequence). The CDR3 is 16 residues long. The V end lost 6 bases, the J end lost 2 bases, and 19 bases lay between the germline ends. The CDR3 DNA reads TGTGCCAGTAGCAAGTTAAGGGACGGAACGAACTATGGCTACACCTTC. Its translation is CASSKLRDGTNYGYTF. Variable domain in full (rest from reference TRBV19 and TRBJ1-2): DGGITQSPKYLFRKEGQNVTLSCEQNLNHDAMYWYRQDPGQGLRLIYYSQIVNDFQKGDIAEGYSVSREKKESFPLTVTSAQKNPTAFYLCASSKLRDGTNYGYTFGSGTRLTVV.

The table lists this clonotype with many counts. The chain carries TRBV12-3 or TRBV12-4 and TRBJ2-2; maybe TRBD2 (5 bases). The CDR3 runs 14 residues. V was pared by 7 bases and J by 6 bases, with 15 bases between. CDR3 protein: CASILRERAGELFF. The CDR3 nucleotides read TGTGCCAGCATCCTCCGGGAACGGGCCGGGGAGCTGTTTTTT.

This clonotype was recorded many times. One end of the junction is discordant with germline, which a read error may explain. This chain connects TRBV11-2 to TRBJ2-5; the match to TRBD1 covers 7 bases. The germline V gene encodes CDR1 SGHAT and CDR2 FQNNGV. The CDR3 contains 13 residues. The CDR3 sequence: CASSLAYRGNTDF. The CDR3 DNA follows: TGTGCCAGCAGCTTAGCCTACAGGGGCAACACGGACTTC.

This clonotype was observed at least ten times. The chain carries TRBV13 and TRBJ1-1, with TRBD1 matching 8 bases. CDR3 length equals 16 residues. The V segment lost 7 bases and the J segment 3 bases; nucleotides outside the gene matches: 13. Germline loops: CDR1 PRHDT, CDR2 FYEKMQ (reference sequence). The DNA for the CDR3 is TGTGCCAGCACCTCAGGGGGCAGGGGGATCTACACTGAAGCTTTCTTT. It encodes CASTSGGRGIYTEAFF. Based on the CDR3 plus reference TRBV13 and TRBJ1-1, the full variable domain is AAGVIQSPRHLIKEKRETATLKCYPIPRHDTVYWYQQGPGQDPQFLISFYEKMQSDKGSIPDRFSAQQFSDYHSELNMSSLELGDSALYFCASTSGGRGIYTEAFFGQGTRLTVV.

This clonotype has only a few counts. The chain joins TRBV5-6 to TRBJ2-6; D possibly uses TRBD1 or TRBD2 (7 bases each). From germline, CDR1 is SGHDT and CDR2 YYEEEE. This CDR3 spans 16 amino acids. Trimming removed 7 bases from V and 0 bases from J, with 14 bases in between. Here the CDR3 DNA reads TGTGCCAGCCAGGGGGGGTGGGACTCTGGGGCCAACGTCCTGACTTTC. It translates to CASQGGWDSGANVLTF. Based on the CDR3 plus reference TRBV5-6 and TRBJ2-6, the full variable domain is DAGVTQSPTHLIKTRGQQVTLRCSPKSGHDTVSWYQQALGQGPQFIFQYYEEEERQRGNFPDRFSGHQFPNYSSELNVNALLLGDSALYLCASQGGWDSGANVLTFGAGSRLTVL.

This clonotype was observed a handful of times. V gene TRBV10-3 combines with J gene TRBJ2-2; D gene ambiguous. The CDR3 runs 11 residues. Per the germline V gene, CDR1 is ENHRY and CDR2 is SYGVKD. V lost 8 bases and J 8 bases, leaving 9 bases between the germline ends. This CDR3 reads CAIGFGGELFF. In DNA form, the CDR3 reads TGTGCCATCGGCTTTGGGGGGGAGCTGTTTTTT.

The CDR3 loop reads CASSPGGLNSPLHF. CDR3 in DNA: TGTGCCAGCAGCCCAGGGGGGCTTAATTCACCCCTCCACTTT. This chain joins TRBV9 and TRBJ1-6; 7 bases fit TRBD1. The J segment lost 6 bases and the V segment lost 4 bases, leaving 4 bases of the junction unmatched. Germline CDR1 and CDR2: SGDLS and YYNGEE. The CDR3 contains 14 residues.

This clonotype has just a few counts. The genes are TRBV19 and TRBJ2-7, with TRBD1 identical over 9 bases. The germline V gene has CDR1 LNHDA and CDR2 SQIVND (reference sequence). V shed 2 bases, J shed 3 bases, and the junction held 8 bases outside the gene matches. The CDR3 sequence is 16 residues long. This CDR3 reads CASSIMEGQGDYEQYF. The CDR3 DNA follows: TGTGCCAGTAGTATAATGGAGGGACAGGGAGACTACGAGCAGTACTTC.

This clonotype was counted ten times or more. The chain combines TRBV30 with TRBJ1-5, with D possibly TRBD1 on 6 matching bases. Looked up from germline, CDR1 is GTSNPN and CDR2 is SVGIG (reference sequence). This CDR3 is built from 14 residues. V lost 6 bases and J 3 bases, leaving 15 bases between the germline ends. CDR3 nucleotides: TGTGCCTGTACAGGGTCGGATCCCAATCAGCCCCAGCATTTT. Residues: CACTGSDPNQPQHF.

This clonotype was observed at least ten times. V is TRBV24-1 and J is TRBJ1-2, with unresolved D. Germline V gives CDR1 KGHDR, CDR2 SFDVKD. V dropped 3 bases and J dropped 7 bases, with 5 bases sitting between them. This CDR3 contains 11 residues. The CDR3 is CATSDDLGYTF. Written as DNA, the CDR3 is TGTGCCACCAGTGATGATCTTGGCTACACCTTC.

CDR3 in amino acids: CASSLFTAGGLNEQFF. As DNA, the CDR3 is TGTGCCAGCAGCCTGTTCACAGCGGGGGGATTAAATGAGCAGTTCTTC. The rearrangement joins TRBV7-2 to TRBJ2-1; 9 bases agree with TRBD2. Germline V gene data show CDR1 as SGHTA and CDR2 as FQGNSA. There are 16 residues in the CDR3. J was trimmed by 7 bases and V by 5 bases; bases with no gene match: 12. Drawing the rest from reference TRBV7-2 and TRBJ2-1, the complete variable domain is GAGVSQSPSNKVTEKGKDVELRCDPISGHTALYWYRQSLGQGLEFLIYFQGNSAPDKSGLPSDRFSAERTGGSVSTLTIQRTQQEDSAVYLCASSLFTAGGLNEQFFGPGTRLTVL.

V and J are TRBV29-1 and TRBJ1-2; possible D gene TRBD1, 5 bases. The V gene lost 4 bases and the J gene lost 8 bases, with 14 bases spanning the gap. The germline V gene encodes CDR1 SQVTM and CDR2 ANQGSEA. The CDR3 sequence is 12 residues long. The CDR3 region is CSVGAPGSGYTF. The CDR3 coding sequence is TGCAGCGTTGGGGCTCCAGGGAGCGGCTACACCTTC.

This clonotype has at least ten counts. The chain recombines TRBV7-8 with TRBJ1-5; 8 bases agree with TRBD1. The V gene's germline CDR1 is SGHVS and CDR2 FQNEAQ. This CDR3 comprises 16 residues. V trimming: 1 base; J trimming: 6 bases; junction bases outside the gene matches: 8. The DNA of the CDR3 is TGTGCCAGCAGCTTAGTAAGTTATACAGGGGGTCAGCCCCAGCATTTT. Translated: CASSLVSYTGGQPQHF.

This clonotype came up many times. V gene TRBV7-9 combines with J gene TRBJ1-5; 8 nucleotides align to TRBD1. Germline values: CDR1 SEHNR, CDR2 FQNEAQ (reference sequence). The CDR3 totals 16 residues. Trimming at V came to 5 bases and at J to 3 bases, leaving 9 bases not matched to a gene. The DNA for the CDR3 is TGTGCCAGCAGCACCGGGACAGGTAGCCCCAATCAGCCCCAGCATTTT. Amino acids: CASSTGTGSPNQPQHF.

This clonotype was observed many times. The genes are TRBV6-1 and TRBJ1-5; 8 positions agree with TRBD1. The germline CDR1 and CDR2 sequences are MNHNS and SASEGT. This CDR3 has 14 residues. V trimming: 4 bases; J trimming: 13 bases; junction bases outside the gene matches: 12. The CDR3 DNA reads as TGTGCCAGCAGTGCCCGGACAGGGACTGTCGAACAGCATTTT. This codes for CASSARTGTVEQHF.

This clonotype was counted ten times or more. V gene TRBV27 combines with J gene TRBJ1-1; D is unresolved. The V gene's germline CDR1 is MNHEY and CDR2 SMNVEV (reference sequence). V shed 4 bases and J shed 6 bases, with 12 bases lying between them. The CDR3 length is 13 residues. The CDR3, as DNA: TGTGCCAGCAGTTGGGTATTGGGAGCTGAAGCTTTCTTT. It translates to CASSWVLGAEAFF.

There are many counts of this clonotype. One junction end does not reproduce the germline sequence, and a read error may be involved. CDR3 loop: CASSPGTGNTEAFF. CDR3 coding DNA: TGTGCCAGCAGCCCAGGGACGGGGAACACTGAAGCTTTCTTT. J is TRBJ1-1 and V is TRBV5-1; weak D call: TRBD1 (5 bases). From germline, CDR1 is SGHRS and CDR2 YFSETQ. The CDR3 is 14 amino acids.